Below, one TCR beta chain is given with its context. At one end, the junction sequence differs from germline, possibly due to a read error. This sample is drawn from a study of CD8 T cells in Susac syndrome. Germline loops: CDR1 LNHDA, CDR2 SQIVND (reference sequence). CDR3 length: 12 residues. With random hexamers, reverse transcription was performed on about 0.5 to 1 ug of RNA. An immunoSEQ multiplex PCR amplified TCR beta CDR3 over 54 Vbeta and 13 Jbeta. TCRdb reprocessed the immunoSEQ multiplex PCR reads with MiXCR, giving one entry per CDR3 protein. The sample includes approximately 220,000 distinct CDR3 sequences, roughly nine tenths seen only once; the top ten take about 0.12%. Sequencing targeted TCR beta in blood CD8+ and CD4+ T cells. Negative magnetic isolation gave CD8+ and CD4+ cells; FACS enriched CD8+ TEMRA.

This TCR derives from a human donor with multiple sclerosis. This rearrangement joins TRBV19 to TRBJ1-5; 7 bases agree with TRBD1. Sequencing input: CD8+ T cells from PBMCs. The CDR3 is CATRQGNQPQHF. DNA for the CDR3: TGTGCCACCCGACAGGGCAACCAGCCCCAGCATTTT.